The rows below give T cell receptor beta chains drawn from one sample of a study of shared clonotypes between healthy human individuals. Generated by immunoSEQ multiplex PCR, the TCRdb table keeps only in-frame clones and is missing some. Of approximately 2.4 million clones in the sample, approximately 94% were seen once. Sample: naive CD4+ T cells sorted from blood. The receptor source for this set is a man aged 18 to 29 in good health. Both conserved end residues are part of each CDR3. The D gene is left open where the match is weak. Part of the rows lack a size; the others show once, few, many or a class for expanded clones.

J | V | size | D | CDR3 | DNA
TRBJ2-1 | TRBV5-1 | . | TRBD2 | CASSLSTSGSTLEQFF | TGCGCCAGCAGCTTGTCGACTAGCGGGAGTACGCTTGAGCAGTTCTTC
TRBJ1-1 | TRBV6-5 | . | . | CASSYRGAGEAFF | TGTGCCAGCAGTTACCGGGGGGCGGGAGAAGCTTTCTTT
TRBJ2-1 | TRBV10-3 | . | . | CAISISPGTRNEQFF | TGTGCCATCAGTATCTCCCCCGGGACCCGAAATGAGCAGTTCTTC
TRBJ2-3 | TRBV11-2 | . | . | CASSPRRGRAVLSTDTQYF | TGTGCCAGCAGCCCTAGAAGGGGGAGGGCGGTTTTGAGCACAGATACGCAGTATTTT
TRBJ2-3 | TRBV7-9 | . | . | CASSLDRRLTDTQYF | TGTGCCAGCAGCTTAGACAGGCGGCTCACAGATACGCAGTATTTT
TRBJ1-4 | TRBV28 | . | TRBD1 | CASSPDRDDEKLFF | TGTGCCAGCAGCCCCGACAGGGACGATGAAAAACTGTTTTTT
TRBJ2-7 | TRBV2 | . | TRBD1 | CASSFLRDRGSYEQYF | TGTGCCAGCAGTTTCCTCCGGGACAGGGGGTCCTACGAGCAGTACTTC
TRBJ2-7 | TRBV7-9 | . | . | CASSLAHSAAYEQYF | TGTGCCAGCAGCTTAGCGCACTCGGCAGCCTACGAGCAGTACTTC
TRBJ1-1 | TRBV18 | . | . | CASSRTAGDTEAFF | TGTGCCAGCTCAAGAACAGCGGGGGACACTGAAGCTTTCTTT
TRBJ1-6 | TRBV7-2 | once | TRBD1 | CASSLVWGTGVNSPLHF | TGTGCCAGCAGCTTAGTATGGGGGACAGGGGTTAATTCACCCCTCCACTTT
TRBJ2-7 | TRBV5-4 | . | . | CASSSGQLTSYEQYF | TGTGCCAGCAGCTCCGGACAGCTGACTTCCTACGAGCAGTACTTC
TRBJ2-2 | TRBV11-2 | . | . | CASRRQVDGELFF | TGTGCCAGCAGGCGACAGGTGGACGGGGAGCTGTTTTTT
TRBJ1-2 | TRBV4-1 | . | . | CASSQTGTIAYGYTF | TGCGCCAGCAGCCAAACAGGGACTATCGCCTATGGCTACACCTTC
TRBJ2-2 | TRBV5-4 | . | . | CASSLVGGELFF | TGTGCCAGCAGCTTGGTCGGGGGGGAGCTGTTTTTT
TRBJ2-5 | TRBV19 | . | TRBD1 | CASTPRQGETQYF | TGTGCCAGTACCCCTCGACAGGGGGAGACCCAGTACTTC
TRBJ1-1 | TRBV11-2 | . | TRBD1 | CASSITSGQGARAEAFF | TGTGCCAGCAGCATCACCTCGGGACAGGGGGCTAGGGCTGAAGCTTTCTTT
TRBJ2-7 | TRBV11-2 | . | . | CASSLADVPIYEQYF | TGTGCCAGCAGCTTGGCGGACGTCCCAATCTACGAGCAGTACTTC
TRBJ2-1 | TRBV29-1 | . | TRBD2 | CSVELAGVIYEQFF | TGCAGCGTTGAACTAGCGGGAGTCATATATGAGCAGTTCTTC
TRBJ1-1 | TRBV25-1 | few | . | CASSELGVGGGNTEAFF | TGTGCCAGCAGTGAATTAGGGGTCGGAGGGGGGAACACTGAAGCTTTCTTT
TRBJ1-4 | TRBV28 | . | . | CASSLRTVSEKLFF | TGTGCCAGCAGTTTAAGGACAGTGAGCGAAAAACTGTTTTTT
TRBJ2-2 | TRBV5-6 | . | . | CASSLVDLVNTGELFF | TGTGCCAGCAGCTTGGTCGACCTAGTGAACACCGGGGAGCTGTTTTTT
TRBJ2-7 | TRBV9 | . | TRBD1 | CASSVATGPYEQYF | TGTGCCAGCAGCGTAGCGACAGGGCCCTACGAGCAGTACTTC
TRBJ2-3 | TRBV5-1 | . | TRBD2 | CASSPTSESTDTQYF | TGCGCCAGCAGCCCCACTAGCGAGAGCACAGATACGCAGTATTTT
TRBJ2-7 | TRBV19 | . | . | CASSGQISYEQYF | TGTGCCAGTAGTGGGCAGATCTCCTACGAGCAGTACTTC
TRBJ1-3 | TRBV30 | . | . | CAWGDGKNTIYF | TGTGCCTGGGGGGACGGTAAAAACACCATATATTTT
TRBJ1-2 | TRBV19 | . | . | CASSPRTDWAVPNYGYTF | TGTGCCAGTAGCCCAAGAACGGACTGGGCTGTTCCAAACTATGGCTACACCTTC
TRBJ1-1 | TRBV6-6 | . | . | CASSYQDRLNTEAFF | TGTGCCAGCAGTTACCAAGACAGGCTGAACACTGAAGCTTTCTTT
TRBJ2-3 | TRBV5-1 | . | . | CASSLAGSRGDTQYF | TGCGCCAGCAGCTTGGCCGGGAGTCGGGGAGATACGCAGTATTTT
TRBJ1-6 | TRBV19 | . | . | CASSAPENNSPLHF | TGTGCCAGTAGCGCCCCGGAAAATAATTCACCCCTCCACTTT
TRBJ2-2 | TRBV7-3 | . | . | CASSPQTTNTGELFF | TGTGCCAGCAGCCCGCAGACAACGAACACCGGGGAGCTGTTTTTT
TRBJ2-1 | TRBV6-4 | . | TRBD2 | CASSDRGTSGGEFF | TGTGCCAGCAGTGACCGAGGGACTAGCGGAGGGGAGTTCTTC
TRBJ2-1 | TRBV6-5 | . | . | CASSYSGLLRAGQFF | TGTGCCAGCAGTTACTCGGGACTTCTCCGCGCGGGGCAGTTCTTC
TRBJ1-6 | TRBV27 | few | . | CASSGRAAANSPLHF | TGTGCCAGCAGTGGAAGGGCAGCGGCTAATTCACCCCTCCACTTT
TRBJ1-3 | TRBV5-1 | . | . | CASSLNGNTIYF | TGCGCCAGCAGCTTGAATGGAAACACCATATATTTT
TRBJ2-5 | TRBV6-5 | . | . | CATTAGEQTQYF | TGTGCCACCACGGCAGGCGAACAGACCCAGTACTTC
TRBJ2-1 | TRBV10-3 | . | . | CAISTPSPSGEQFF | TGTGCCATCAGCACTCCTTCCCCGAGTGGTGAGCAGTTCTTC
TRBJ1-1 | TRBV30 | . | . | CAWSDGRAEAFF | TGTGCCTGGAGTGACGGTCGGGCAGAAGCTTTCTTT
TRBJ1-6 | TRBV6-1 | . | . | CASTVIEGLNSPLHF | TGTGCCAGCACCGTAATCGAAGGTTTAAATTCACCCCTCCACTTT
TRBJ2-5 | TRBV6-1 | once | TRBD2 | CASSGGLAGGTPQYF | TGTGCCAGCAGTGGAGGACTAGCGGGGGGGACACCTCAGTACTTC
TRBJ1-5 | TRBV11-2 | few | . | CASSLDRDQPQHF | TGTGCCAGCAGCTTAGACAGGGATCAGCCCCAGCATTTT
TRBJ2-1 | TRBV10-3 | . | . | CAINLGGSYNEQFF | TGTGCCATCAATCTCGGGGGTTCGTACAATGAGCAGTTCTTC
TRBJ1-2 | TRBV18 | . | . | CASSTRTDSYGYTF | TGTGCCAGCTCAACTCGGACAGATTCTTATGGCTACACCTTC
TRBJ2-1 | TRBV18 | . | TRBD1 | CASSPTGGGYNEQFF | TGTGCCAGCTCACCAACAGGGGGCGGGTACAATGAGCAGTTCTTC
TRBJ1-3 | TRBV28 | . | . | CASSLYSEAGSRSRNTIYF | TGTGCCAGCAGTTTATATTCCGAGGCGGGGTCTCGGTCCCGAAACACCATATATTTT
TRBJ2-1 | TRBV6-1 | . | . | CASSEGARLVYNEQFF | TGTGCCAGCAGTGAGGGGGCCCGGTTGGTCTACAATGAGCAGTTCTTC
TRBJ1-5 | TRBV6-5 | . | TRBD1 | CASSNSGTGNQPQHF | TGTGCCAGCAGTAACTCCGGGACAGGGAATCAGCCCCAGCATTTT
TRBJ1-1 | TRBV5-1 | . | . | CASSWGDGGNTEAFF | TGCGCCAGCAGCTGGGGTGACGGGGGGAACACTGAAGCTTTCTTT
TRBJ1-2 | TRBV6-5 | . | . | CASSYSGGAGGYTF | TGTGCCAGCAGTTACTCCGGGGGGGCCGGTGGCTACACCTTC
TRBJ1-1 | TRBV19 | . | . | CASRWGETGEAFF | TGTGCCAGTAGGTGGGGTGAGACAGGAGAAGCTTTCTTT
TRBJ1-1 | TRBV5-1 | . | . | CASSLVGGNTEAFF | TGCGCCAGCAGCTTGGTTGGGGGAAACACTGAAGCTTTCTTT
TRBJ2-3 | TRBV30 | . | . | CAGGSFSTDTQYF | TGTGCCGGAGGGTCTTTTAGCACAGATACGCAGTATTTT
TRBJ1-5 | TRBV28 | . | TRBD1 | CASSFDRGLSQPQHF | TGTGCCAGCAGCTTCGACAGGGGGCTTAGTCAGCCCCAGCATTTT
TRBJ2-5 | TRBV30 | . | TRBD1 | CAWNEGAGETQYF | TGTGCCTGGAACGAGGGGGCCGGTGAGACCCAGTACTTC
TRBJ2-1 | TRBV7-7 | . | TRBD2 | CASSSETGGGEQFF | TGTGCTAGCAGCTCGGAGACGGGAGGCGGTGAGCAGTTCTTC